The 17 T cell receptor beta chains below all came from one sample that was sequenced in a study of PD-1 blockade in classical Hodgkin lymphoma. Each patient experienced a relapse that followed autologous stem cell transplantation, and brentuximab vedotin exposure varied. TCRdb's table, derived via immunoSEQ multiplex PCR, lists solely in-frame clones and lacks some. The sample yields just over 14,000 clones, around 82% seen once. Specimen: peripheral blood mononuclear cells (PBMCs), collected before the second cycle of nivolumab. The receptors shown here come from a human donor with classical Hodgkin lymphoma.

This clone is labeled as medium-sized. The chain is built from TRBV4-1 and TRBJ1-4; D not certain. Germline CDR1 and CDR2: MGHRA and YSYEKL. CDR3 length equals 16 residues. The V and J ends lost 0 bases and 5 bases respectively, with 13 bases between them. The CDR3 sequence is CASSQESRLLNEKLFF. CDR3 in DNA: TGCGCCAGCAGCCAAGAAAGTCGTCTTTTGAATGAAAAACTGTTTTTT.

The chain uses TRBV13 and TRBJ1-6; 9 bases are a match to TRBD1. V shed 3 bases and J 8 bases; nucleotides not matched to a gene: 2. Germline assignment: CDR1 PRHDT and CDR2 FYEKMQ (reference sequence). The CDR3 totals 14 residues. The CDR3 nucleotides are TGTGCCAGCAGCTTCCGGGACAGGGATTCACCCCTCCACTTT. Protein product: CASSFRDRDSPLHF. The variable domain in full, completed from reference TRBV13 and TRBJ1-6, reads AAGVIQSPRHLIKEKRETATLKCYPIPRHDTVYWYQQGPGQDPQFLISFYEKMQSDKGSIPDRFSAQQFSDYHSELNMSSLELGDSALYFCASSFRDRDSPLHFGNGTRLTVT.

J is TRBJ1-6 and V is TRBV7-6; D gene ambiguous. The V end lost 5 bases, the J end lost 5 bases, and 4 bases lay between the germline ends. There are 12 residues in the CDR3. The germline V gene has CDR1 SGHVS and CDR2 FNYEAQ. CDR3 sequence: CASSPDNSPLHF. The CDR3 bases are TGTGCCAGCAGCCCAGATAATTCACCCCTCCACTTT.

V is TRBV7-2 and J is TRBJ1-6; 8 bases match TRBD1. The CDR3 loop spans 14 amino acids. Germline V lookup: CDR1 SGHTA, CDR2 FQGNSA. Trimming removed 1 base from V and 7 bases from J; junction bases left unmatched: 0. CDR3 amino acids: CASSLDRGNSPLHF. The DNA of the CDR3 is TGTGCCAGCAGCTTAGACAGGGGGAATTCACCCCTCCACTTT.

The chain employs TRBV20-1 and TRBJ1-5; unclear D gene. This CDR3 comprises 10 residues. V lost 7 bases, J lost 0 bases, and 1 base lay in between. Germline CDR1 reads DFQATT; CDR2 reads SNEGSKA (reference sequence). In DNA, the CDR3 is TGCAGTGGTAGCAATCAGCCCCAGCATTTT. This codes for CSGSNQPQHF.

This rearrangement joins TRBV2 to TRBJ1-5; D might be TRBD1 (5 bases). The CDR3 length is 14 residues. Trimming removed 3 bases from V and 1 base from J, with 7 bases in between. CDR1 and CDR2 from the germline V gene are SNHLY and FYNNEI. The CDR3 DNA reads as TGTGCCAGCAGTGATTGGGGCAGCAATCAGCCCCAGCATTTT. Protein: CASSDWGSNQPQHF.

This chain links TRBV6-6 with TRBJ1-2; 7 bases match TRBD1. The germline V gene has CDR1 MNHNY and CDR2 SVGAGI (reference sequence). With V trimmed by 5 bases and J by 4 bases, 7 bases remained unmatched. The CDR3 totals 14 residues. This CDR3 reads CASSQQGLGYGYTF. CDR3 sequence (DNA): TGTGCCAGCAGTCAACAGGGGCTCGGCTATGGCTACACCTTC.

This clone has a single count. The chain employs TRBV7-6 and TRBJ2-3; 12 bases fit TRBD2. Germline V gene sequence: CDR1 SGHVS, CDR2 FNYEAQ. V was clipped by 11 bases and J by 8 bases; unmatched bases: 11. This CDR3 comprises 14 residues. CDR3 in DNA: TGTGCCGTCGGGGCTAGCGGGGGGGCGGTTACGCAGTATTTT. This translates into CAVGASGGAVTQYF.

This chain connects TRBV7-9 to TRBJ1-6, with D possibly matching TRBD1 (6 bases). The germline CDR1 and CDR2 sequences are SEHNR and FQNEAQ (reference sequence). The ends were cut back, 4 bases at V and 11 bases at J, with 21 bases in the middle. This CDR3 is built from 16 residues. The CDR3 protein is CASSSSRSDSRAPLHF. The DNA for the CDR3 is TGTGCCAGCAGCTCTAGCCGATCGGACAGTCGAGCACCCCTCCACTTT.

This clone was found a few times. The chain employs TRBV7-9 and TRBJ1-6, with D maybe TRBD1 (6 bases). The CDR3 is made up of 19 amino acids. CDR1 SEHNR and CDR2 FQNEAQ come from the germline V gene (reference sequence). Trimming pared 0 bases from V and 0 bases from J, leaving 15 bases between. In DNA, the CDR3 is TGTGCCAGCAGCTTAGCCTTCCCCCAGGGGAGCTCCTATAATTCACCCCTCCACTTT. It is translated as CASSLAFPQGSSYNSPLHF. The complete variable domain, with remaining parts taken from reference TRBV7-9 and TRBJ1-6, reads DTGVSQNPRHKITKRGQNVTFRCDPISEHNRLYWYRQTLGQGPEFLTYFQNEAQLEKSRLLSDRFSAERPKGSFSTLEIQRTEQGDSAMYLCASSLAFPQGSSYNSPLHFGNGTRLTVT.

This clone turned up a few times. The gene calls are TRBV2 and TRBJ1-5, with 9 bases aligning to TRBD1. The CDR3 has 18 amino acids. The junction had 12 bases not matched to a gene; V was cut back by 3 bases and J by 3 bases. Germline lookup yields CDR1 SNHLY and CDR2 FYNNEI. The CDR3 DNA reads as TGTGCCAGCAGTGATTTAGGACAGGGGAGGACCCACAATCAGCCCCAGCATTTT. This gives the protein CASSDLGQGRTHNQPQHF.

The V call is TRBV5-1, the J call TRBJ2-5; TRBD2 aligns across 8 bases. From germline, CDR1 is SGHRS and CDR2 YFSETQ. This CDR3 is built from 16 residues. V lost 0 bases, J lost 1 base, and 5 bases stayed unmatched. The CDR3 sequence is CASSLAGTRAQETQYF. CDR3 DNA: TGCGCCAGCAGCTTGGCCGGGACTAGGGCCCAAGAGACCCAGTACTTC.

This chain uses TRBV2 with TRBJ2-2; a weak D match, TRBD2 (5 bases). The CDR3 has 15 residues. Germline V lookup: CDR1 SNHLY, CDR2 FYNNEI. Between the trimmed V and J ends, which lost 5 bases and 0 bases, there was a span of 10 bases. The CDR3 bases are TGTGCCAGCAGTCCGGGAATCGCGAACACCGGGGAGCTGTTTTTT. Its protein is CASSPGIANTGELFF.

The chain employs TRBV27 and TRBJ1-1; D is possibly TRBD1 (6 bases). Germline V gene lookup returns CDR1 MNHEY and CDR2 SMNVEV (reference sequence). The CDR3 is made up of 14 amino acids. V was shortened by 2 bases and J by 5 bases, with 12 bases between the two germline ends. CDR3 sequence (DNA): TGTGCCAGCAGTTTAGGAGGGGGTCCAACTGAAGCTTTCTTT. It yields the protein CASSLGGGPTEAFF.

This clone was seen a single time. The CDR3 nucleotides read TGCGCCAGCGGATTTGGGGGTCCTGGGGCCCAGTACTTC. Protein: CASGFGGPGAQYF. The gene calls are TRBV10-2 and TRBJ2-5; D is perhaps TRBD1 or TRBD2 (5 bases each). The CDR3 sequence is 13 residues long. CDR1 and CDR2 from the germline V gene are WSHSY and SAAADI. Trimming removed 8 bases from V and 9 bases from J, with 19 bases in between.

The V and J genes are TRBV5-1 and TRBJ1-6, with a weak D call TRBD1 (5 bases). The V gene lost 0 bases and the J gene lost 5 bases, with 12 bases spanning the gap. The CDR3 spans 16 residues. Germline CDR1 and CDR2: SGHRS and YFSETQ. The CDR3 DNA sequence: TGCGCCAGCAGCTTGGCCGAAGCAGGGAATAATTCACCCCTCCACTTT. It translates to CASSLAEAGNNSPLHF.

This chain connects TRBV9 to TRBJ2-7; perhaps D is TRBD1 or TRBD2 (5 bases each). The V end was cut by 4 bases, the J end by 4 bases, with 15 bases between. CDR1 and CDR2 (germline): SGDLS, YYNGEE. This CDR3 is 14 amino acids long. The CDR3 DNA reads as TGTGCCAGCAGCCCCCTGGGGGACGGATACGAGCAGTACTTC. Translating gives CASSPLGDGYEQYF.